This TCR beta chain emerged from a study of T cell responses to AZD1222 COVID-19 vaccine (dated by TCRdb to the early 2020s). Concerning the study at large: Because spike-specific TCR depth and breadth did not differ between the two schedules, AZD1222 recipients who got a second dose at roughly 4 weeks were pooled with those who got a second dose at roughly 12 weeks. TCR sequencing was performed for roughly 240 trial participants, of whom around 200 were given two doses of AZD1222 and around 26 were given two doses of MenACWY control vaccine. Enrollment into the trials was organized by age into subgroups of 18-55, 56-69 and 70-plus years, and those subgroups contained roughly 160, 29 and 62 TCR-sequenced participants, respectively. Study-wide conclusions, independent of this receptor: A significant rise in spike-specific TCR breadth and depth was observed after two AZD1222 doses relative to day 0 and relative to MenACWY recipients. Participants were mostly white British and included more females than males, and it was suggested by the authors that clonal diversity may have been underestimated. Vaccine-associated CD4 TCRs spanned the whole spike protein, with dominant responses in regions 160-218 and 743-854. Because no samples from the day 14 peak response were available, repertoires could be characterized only after the peak T cell response. Only five to seven AZD1222 recipients were SARS-CoV-2 seropositive at baseline, limiting conclusions about previously exposed vaccinees. Reportedly, almost half of the unique spike-specific TCRs recognized epitopes lying outside the regions that are mutated in the B.1.351 and B.1.1.7 variants. The 56-69-year group was small, and its depth increase did not reach significance, likely because of low power.

The time point label here, explained by the study, means: baseline before first vaccination. Samples from vaccinated people were obtained from the UK trials COV001 and COV002, which included a single-blind randomized controlled phase 2/3 trial of AZD1222 (ChAdOx1 nCoV-19) in healthy adults. Trial participant PBMC samples were collected at day 0 and day 28 after the second dose for TCRbeta chain sequencing. The CDR3 regions of human TCRbeta chains were analyzed by immunosequencing. In the source study's methods: Repertoire TCRs were checked for matches against a reference library of SARS-CoV-2-specific TCRs that had been generated using the MIRA antigen-specificity platform. Breadth meant the fraction of unique TCRs that were SARS-CoV-2-associated, whereas depth meant the fraction of total T cells that were SARS-CoV-2-associated. Using the MIRA data, each spike-specific TCR was assigned both to the spike region to which the TCR was reactive and to a CD4 or CD8 class. Log10-transformed breadth and depth values were compared by one-way ANOVA with Sidak's multiple comparisons tests. TCRdb obtained this table from immuneACCESS and retained in-frame rearrangements with V and J assigned. These tables miss some clones; where compared with another copy, unresolved V genes account for less than half of the shortfall, and the remainder is unexplained. V, J and clone size reflect that table, while D and trimming were determined from the DNA. Within this sample are around 85,000 clones, with 86% of them counted one time only. Roughly 6.5% of the sample lies in the top ten.

Trimming removed 6 bases from V and 8 bases from J; the gene matches leave 6 bases unexplained. Spanning cysteine to phenylalanine, the CDR3 consists of 13 amino acids. Of the read, only the CDR3 DNA is kept; its 39 bases are in frame from base 1. Details on this clone: What this receptor recognizes is not known. No much larger clone exists at a distance of one base, and base qualities are not known.

Specimen: peripheral blood, collected on day 0 of AZD1222 vaccination. The chain is assembled from TRBV12-3 or TRBV12-4 and TRBJ1-3; 8 central nucleotides agree with TRBD1. The source of this sequence is an adult in good health. The DNA sequence is as follows: TGTGCCAGCAGCCGGACAGGGAACCACACCATATATTTT. This codes for CASSRTGNHTIYF.